This paragraph reports one TCR beta chain. Original methodology: Amplified reference gene primers provided the basis for estimating nucleated cell counts. Method: immunoSEQ multiplex PCR; TCRdb's copy keeps in-frame clones and lacks some. From that table come the V and J calls and clone size; the DNA was used to work out D and trimming. In the table there are 400,000 to 500,000 clones, roughly 85% of which are singletons. V lost 2 bases to trimming and J lost 6 bases; unmatched junction nucleotides: 13. Looked up from germline, CDR1 is SGHRS and CDR2 is YFSETQ. This CDR3 region has 17 residues. This record comes from a study of blood T cell repertoires in COVID-19. In the study overall: In each case, the material was cDNA or gDNA derived from T cells, B-cell-depleted T cells, or PBMCs.

The genes are TRBV5-1 and TRBJ2-5, with TRBD2 identical over 10 bases. The sample consisted of peripheral blood. The source is a woman aged 25 to 39 with active or convalescent COVID-19. CDR3 DNA sequence: TGCGCCAGCAGCTTTGGTTCGCCGGCTAGCGGGGGAAAGACCCAGTACTTC. It is translated as CASSFGSPASGGKTQYF.